The entry that follows covers one TCR beta chain sequence. Its antigen remains undetermined. No quality values exist for individual bases; no much larger clone is one base distant. The sample comes from a study of cytomegalovirus exposure and HLA in healthy donors (dated 2017 in TCRdb). About the investigation overall: An earlier analysis of roughly 500 of the donors reported roughly 270 Gb of sequence data and 120 million or so unique TCR beta sequences from about 200 million T cells. An early release that covered approximately 600 HLA-typed donors contained around 300 gigabases of sequencing data and 65 million to 100 million unique TCR sequences. Among the roughly 400 genotyped donors, approximately 82% belonged to the genetic ancestry cluster associated with self-reported Caucasian donors. The study aimed to test whether cataloging public T cell receptors could reveal signatures of past pathogen exposure. The study used immunosequencing to profile the T cell repertoires of approximately 690 subjects and linked those repertoires to cytomegalovirus serostatus. Besides the first cohort of around 700 subjects, a separate validation cohort made up of about 120 different subjects was used. To predict cytomegalovirus infection status, the study brought together high-throughput TCR immunosequencing, statistical association of individual TCRs with disease status, and machine learning. To study patterns of TCR occurrence, a later analysis re-analyzed previously published TCR beta repertoires from more than 550 donors and added high-resolution HLA genotyping. Rather than drawing on any new phenotypic data, the later analysis identified candidate immune exposures from TCR beta sequences and the way those sequences occurred across donors. An earlier analysis of several hundred of the donors applied high-throughput TCR beta sequencing to assess whether each TCR beta V gene segment acted as functional or pseudogenic. Donor age, sex, ethnicity and CMV serostatus were collected together with the repertoire data. In a later genetic analysis, genome-wide SNP genotypes for about 60% of the 666 donors were used, and that subset was treated as a discovery cohort. All discovery cohort repertoires had been generated using a single sequencing platform. Class I and class II HLA loci were covered by the typing at four-digit resolution. The number of typed donors differed by locus: 629-630 for A, B, C, DRB1 and DQB1; approximately 520 for DQA1; 606 for DPA1; and 400 to 480 for DPB1. Roughly 5 DR-DQ haplotypes were handled as single units for association and clustering, since linkage in the cohort was strong. Across 398 genotyped donors of the cohort, an average of about 240,000 unique TCR beta nucleotide sequences per donor were sequenced, and approximately 17% of those sequences were non-productive. The research as a whole found: Strong co-occurrence of HLA alleles, especially DR and DQ, made assigning TCR associations to individual alleles difficult. Correlated functional status among segregating V segments might reflect linkage disequilibrium, but an unknown experimental factor could not be ruled out. According to a later analysis, parvovirus B19, influenza, CMV and Epstein-Barr virus appeared linked to several top co-occurrence clusters. Specific HLA alleles were associated with 15,000 to 20,000 TCR beta sequences at a false discovery rate of 0.05 in a later analysis. Immune exposure information for the cohort was limited to CMV serostatus. Across donors, most TCR sequences were observed very rarely, whereas some public TCRs were present in many individuals. The classifier was reported to diagnose cytomegalovirus status with high specificity and sensitivity in both the original and validation cohorts. Broadly in line with IMGT annotations, most TCR beta V segments showed up in productive rearrangements about 90% or about 30% of the time in an earlier analysis of several hundred of the donors. Because some donors lacked HLA typing at each locus, the association tests relied only on the typed subset. In this cohort, only TCR beta chains were sequenced, and detectable features were limited by the absence of alpha or paired-chain data. In vitro tests confirmed that a few of the cytomegalovirus-associated TCR beta chains recognize cytomegalovirus antigens. In a later genetic analysis, fewer N-insertions in productive TCRs were reported among donors in an Asian-associated ancestry cluster than the roughly 700-donor mean. Because counts were too low, about 17 rarely observed V segments, including chromosome 9 orphons, were excluded from the earlier analysis of 587 of the donors. According to the authors, the approach could potentially be generalized to other disease states and immunological phenotypes. A later analysis found that TCR association rates varied across HLA loci, with DRB1 alleles showing the most associated TCRs and HLA-C alleles the fewest. V-gene and J-gene trimming of TCR beta chains was associated with a missense DCLRE1C variant in a later genetic analysis, and the association was replicated in an independent cohort. In the study, some 160 TCR beta chains were listed as associated with cytomegalovirus. A further reported finding was that TCR beta sequences accurately predicted the HLA-A and HLA-B alleles for most subjects in the first cohort. Sequencing depth was assumed to be roughly uniform across donors in the presence/absence analyses, though that assumption may not hold. The sequencing pipeline was judged likely to have produced a cluster of highly shared sequence variants as a technical artifact. The 87-base-pair reads could not distinguish some IMGT-functional V segments, including TRBV6-2 and TRBV6-3, so those segments were excluded. In a later analysis, most CMV-associated TCR beta chains were found to appear HLA-restricted, with HLA associations seemingly driven largely by CMV exposure. In a later analysis, HLA-associated TCR beta chains were found to be more clonally expanded and to have lower generation probabilities than equally common non-associated chains.

Including the terminal cysteine and phenylalanine, the CDR3 comprises 16 residues. Only the CDR3 DNA is retained, 48 bases long and in frame from the first base. The germline V gene gives CDR1 as SGDLS and CDR2 as YYNGEE. Compared with germline, V lacks 1 base and J lacks 5 bases; bases without a gene match: 8. Libraries were made using the immunoSEQ multiplex PCR assay. The multiplex PCR relied on a mix of 60 forward primers for TCR Vbeta segments and 13 reverse primers for TCR Jbeta segments. The CDR3 region of rearranged TCR beta genes was amplified from genomic DNA with a multiplex PCR assay. Amplified TCR beta libraries were sequenced as 87-base-pair reads on the Illumina HiSeq System. In the paper's pipeline: A later analysis counted approximately 84 million unique TCR beta chains across the 550 to 750 repertoires, and 10 million to 12 million of these chains were shared by at least two donors. Raw reads were error-corrected and collapsed into unique sequences with a nearest-neighbor algorithm that merged closely related sequences to remove PCR and sequencing errors. CDR3 sequences were aligned to IMGT reference sequences to assign V, D and J gene segments. For a sequence to be retained, a match of at least six nucleotides to both a V gene segment and a J gene segment was required. A rearrangement was called productive if the CDR3 had no stop codons and remained in frame with V and J, and every other rearrangement was called non-productive. CDR3 was defined by IMGT convention, running from the second conserved V-encoded cysteine to the conserved J-encoded phenylalanine. In an earlier analysis of around 570 of the donors, sequences lacking an unambiguous match to a single V gene segment were excluded. An earlier analysis of about 590 of the donors classified V segments as functional when productive rearrangements were above 56.7% and as segregating when the standard deviation between donors was above 5%. To diagnose cytomegalovirus status from the catalog of TCR beta chain sequences, a statistical classification framework was built. In a later analysis, V and J genes were assigned by comparing TCR nucleotide sequences against IMGT/GENE-DB human TR gene sequences. Using the TCRdist pipeline, a later analysis assigned CDR3 sequences along with most-parsimonious VDJ recombination scenarios. A later analysis defined each TCR beta chain by its CDR3 amino acid sequence plus V-gene family, and excluded reads lacking a unique V-gene family. To address suspected cross-contamination and a sequencing artifact, a later analysis removed under 600 highly shared, low-generation-probability nucleotide sequences. In a later analysis, a clonal expansion index for each public chain was calculated from normalized within-repertoire ranks of inferred template counts. A later analysis computed generation probabilities with a VDJ recombination model fitted to out-of-frame rearrangements, and checked the results against IGoR. In a later analysis, TCR-TCR, TCR-HLA and TCR-CMV co-occurrence was scored with hypergeometric tests, and a repertoire-size bias correction was applied to TCR pairs. In a later analysis, false discovery rates were estimated by permuting HLA or CMV assignments 20 times. In a later analysis, co-occurring TCRs were grouped with DBSCAN, and TCRdist sequence similarity was added when clustering was performed within HLA-allele-positive subsets. Repertoires with fewer than 30,000 or more than 120,000 public chains were left out of co-occurrence clustering, as were about five repertoires with anomalous nucleotide sharing. The source is immuneACCESS, and TCRdb retained only in-frame sequences with V and J called. Part of the clones is not carried over; for the studies checked, unresolved V genes explain less than half of this, and the remainder is unexplained. Clonal size and the V and J genes are those of that table, whereas D and trimming came from the DNA. Within this sample are over 100,000 clones, with around four fifths of them counted one time only. 5% to 6% of the sample comes from the top ten.

In total, more than 500 healthy bone marrow donors made up the cohort. At the time of sampling, all cohort members were nominally healthy, though unrecorded immune exposures were likely present. The donor tested CMV seronegative and was one of the 352 seronegative cohort members. Each donor provided a peripheral blood sample, and peripheral blood mononuclear cells were used for TCR beta sequencing. The Qiagen DNeasy Blood Extraction Kit was used to extract genomic DNA from the blood cell samples. This receptor was obtained from a man aged 25-40 years in good health and CMV-seronegative. The source material was PBMCs. The sequence is built from TRBV9 and TRBJ2-2; TRBD2 agrees with 7 junctional bases. The CDR3 protein: CASSVTQGGGTGELFF. The sequenced DNA is TGTGCCAGCAGCGTAACCCAGGGCGGGGGAACCGGGGAGCTGTTTTTT.